The 21 T cell receptor beta chains presented below share a single source sample, sequenced in a study of blood T cell repertoires in COVID-19. Produced via immunoSEQ multiplex PCR; TCRdb's table is partial and in-frame only. The sample yields around 250,000 clones, around four fifths seen once. The sequencing input was peripheral blood. The source is a man older than 75 with acute or convalescent COVID-19.

V is TRBV6-5 and J is TRBJ2-7; perhaps TRBD2 as D (6 bases). The germline V and J ends were trimmed by 5 bases and 6 bases, with 20 bases remaining between them. CDR1 is MNHEY, CDR2 SVGAGI, per germline. CDR3 length: 15 residues. As DNA, the CDR3 is TGTGCCAGCAGTCCCCCGGGGACTCCCCCTCTCGAGCAGTACTTC. Residues: CASSPPGTPPLEQYF.

This clone came up once. The rearrangement joins TRBV19 to TRBJ1-1; no firm D call. The CDR3 runs 14 residues. The germline V gene encodes CDR1 LNHDA and CDR2 SQIVND (reference sequence). The germline V and J ends were trimmed by 2 bases and 0 bases, with 7 bases remaining between them. CDR3 in amino acids: CASSISGMNTEAFF. In nucleotides, the CDR3 is TGTGCCAGTAGTATATCGGGGATGAACACTGAAGCTTTCTTT.

The chain couples TRBV5-1 to TRBJ2-3, with TRBD1 as a possible D gene (5 bases). Germline V gene sequence: CDR1 SGHRS, CDR2 YFSETQ. This CDR3 is 14 amino acids long. The V and J ends lost 3 bases and 2 bases respectively, with 10 bases between them. In nucleotides, the CDR3 is TGCGCCAGCAGCTACGGACAAACCACAGATACGCAGTATTTT. This sequence encodes CASSYGQTTDTQYF.

This rearrangement joins TRBV6-2 or TRBV6-3 to TRBJ2-7, with 7 bases lining up with TRBD1. Germline CDR1 is MNHEY and CDR2 is SVGEGT. V was clipped by 3 bases and J by 6 bases; unmatched bases: 2. The CDR3 is 12 amino acids. CDR3 sequence (DNA): TGTGCCAGCAGTTATACAGGGGCCGAGCAGTACTTC. Protein: CASSYTGAEQYF.

This clone has just one count. This chain joins TRBV3-1 (or the pseudogene TRBV3-2) and TRBJ2-5, with 15 bases identical to TRBD2. Germline loops: CDR1 LGHDT, CDR2 YNNKEL (reference sequence). V shed 4 bases and J 7 bases; nucleotides not matched to a gene: 13. This CDR3 comprises 18 residues. The CDR3 region has the DNA TGTGCCAGCAGCCCAAAACCTTGGACTAGCGGGGGGGCGGGGACCCAGTACTTC. This codes for CASSPKPWTSGGAGTQYF.

CDR3 amino acids: CASTSGTGGNYGYTF. CDR3 bases: TGTGCCAGCACAAGTGGGACAGGGGGCAACTATGGCTACACCTTC. The chain links TRBV2 to TRBJ1-2; 12 positions agree with TRBD1. The V and J ends lost 7 bases and 2 bases, in that order; junction bases with no gene match: 5. The CDR3 contains 15 residues. Per germline, CDR1 SNHLY and CDR2 FYNNEI.

The V gene is TRBV6-5, the J gene TRBJ2-7, with 8 bases that match TRBD2. In germline, CDR1 is MNHEY, CDR2 SVGAGI. The CDR3 extends over 14 amino acids. The V and J ends lost 8 bases and 3 bases, in that order; junction bases with no gene match: 9. In DNA, the CDR3 is TGTGCCAGCTCCCCCCGGGAGGGGGGCTACGAGCAGTACTTC. This codes for CASSPREGGYEQYF.

V is TRBV4-1 and J is TRBJ2-7, with D perhaps TRBD1 (5 bases). Germline V lookup: CDR1 MGHRA, CDR2 YSYEKL. Trimming shortened V by 4 bases and J by 3 bases, and 16 bases separated the two germline ends. The CDR3 length is 15 residues. The CDR3 spells CASSPSETVDYEQYF. The CDR3 nucleotides read TGCGCCAGCAGCCCCTCCGAGACAGTTGACTACGAGCAGTACTTC.

This sequence joins TRBV9 and TRBJ2-2, with 9 bases lining up with TRBD2. Trimming at V came to 0 bases and at J to 6 bases, leaving 12 bases not matched to a gene. Germline lookup yields CDR1 SGDLS and CDR2 YYNGEE. The CDR3 is 18 residues long. DNA of the CDR3: TGTGCCAGCAGCGTAGAGGTAGCGGGAGCGTCCCTATCCGGGGAGCTGTTTTTT. It is translated as CASSVEVAGASLSGELFF.

The chain carries TRBV25-1 and TRBJ2-1; 8 bases agree with TRBD2. V lost 4 bases and J lost 0; bases outside the gene matches: 2. Germline lookup yields CDR1 MGHDK and CDR2 SYGVNS. The CDR3 spans 15 residues. The CDR3 protein is CASSGTSRSYNEQFF. CDR3 DNA: TGTGCCAGCAGTGGGACTAGCCGCTCCTACAATGAGCAGTTCTTC.

This rearrangement joins TRBV10-3 to TRBJ2-3; 9 bases fit TRBD2. The V and J ends lost 4 bases and 4 bases, in that order; junction bases with no gene match: 3. Germline V CDR1 and CDR2: ENHRY, SYGVKD. The length of the CDR3 is 14 residues. The CDR3 nucleotides are TGTGCCATCAGTGTTAGCGGGAGTGCAGATACGCAGTATTTT. Residues: CAISVSGSADTQYF.

The rearrangement links TRBV2 to TRBJ1-3; a possible D gene is TRBD1 (6 bases). Deletions cut 4 bases from V and 0 bases from J, with 13 bases between. Germline values: CDR1 SNHLY, CDR2 FYNNEI. The CDR3 has 16 amino acids. Here the CDR3 reads CASSGSRGISGNTIYF. The CDR3 DNA reads as TGTGCCAGCAGTGGGAGCAGGGGTATCTCTGGAAACACCATATATTTT.

J is TRBJ2-6 and V is TRBV28, with D possibly TRBD1 on 5 matching bases. Per the germline V gene, CDR1 is MDHEN and CDR2 is SYDVKM. The CDR3 is 17 amino acids. V shed 4 bases and J shed 0 bases, with 13 bases lying between them. CDR3 DNA sequence: TGTGCCAGCAGTTCTGGCAGGGTAGCCTCTGGGGCCAACGTCCTGACTTTC. This encodes CASSSGRVASGANVLTF.

V usage is TRBV3-1 (or the pseudogene TRBV3-2) and J usage is TRBJ2-5, with D hard to call. This CDR3 is built from 12 residues. V gave up 1 base and J gave up 4 bases, with 4 bases separating them. The germline V gene encodes CDR1 LGHDT and CDR2 YNNKEL (reference sequence). CDR3 loop: CASSQARETQYF. The CDR3 DNA reads as TGTGCCAGCAGCCAAGCCCGAGAGACCCAGTACTTC.

This rearrangement joins TRBV6-1 to TRBJ1-2; 11 nucleotides align to TRBD1. This CDR3 contains 14 residues. The J segment lost 8 bases and the V segment lost 1 base, leaving 3 bases of the junction unmatched. Germline loops: CDR1 MNHNS, CDR2 SASEGT. The CDR3 sequence: CASSEGGQGDGYTF. In DNA form, the CDR3 reads TGTGCCAGCAGTGAAGGGGGACAGGGGGACGGCTACACCTTC.

This chain uses TRBV11-3 with TRBJ2-5; D gene uncertain. The V and J ends lost 6 bases and 0 bases respectively, with 17 bases between them. The CDR3 sequence is 16 residues long. CDR1 SGHNT and CDR2 YENEEA come from the germline V gene. DNA of the CDR3: TGTGCCAGCAGGCTAGATACACGATTACACCAAGAGACCCAGTACTTC. Translation: CASRLDTRLHQETQYF.

This chain uses TRBV29-1 with TRBJ2-3, with 11 bases identical to TRBD2. J was trimmed by 8 bases and V by 2 bases; bases with no gene match: 3. CDR3 length: 13 residues. Germline lookup yields CDR1 SQVTM and CDR2 ANQGSEA. For the CDR3, the DNA is TGCAGCGTTGAATGGCTAGCGGGAGGTACGCAGTATTTT. Translating it yields CSVEWLAGGTQYF.

The chain joins TRBV27 to TRBJ1-5; maybe TRBD1 (6 bases). The CDR3 contains 15 residues. The V end was cut by 6 bases, the J end by 3 bases, with 15 bases between. Germline CDR1 MNHEY, CDR2 SMNVEV (reference sequence). The CDR3 coding sequence is TGTGCCAGCAGCCATCGAGGGGGGGCCAATCAGCCCCAGCATTTT. It translates to CASSHRGGANQPQHF.

This clone turned up a few times. The chain links TRBV28 to TRBJ1-5; D may be TRBD1 (6 bases). This CDR3 spans 14 amino acids. Germline V gene sequence: CDR1 MDHEN, CDR2 SYDVKM. Trimming shortened V by 7 bases and J by 2 bases, and 12 bases separated the two germline ends. The CDR3: CASIPTGRNQPQHF. The CDR3 DNA reads TGTGCCAGCATCCCAACAGGGCGCAATCAGCCCCAGCATTTT.

This clone appeared once. V usage is TRBV19 and J usage is TRBJ2-6; 7 bases fit TRBD2. J lost 0 bases, V lost 7 bases, and 6 bases had no gene match. The germline V gene encodes CDR1 LNHDA and CDR2 SQIVND (reference sequence). The CDR3 sequence is 16 residues long. CDR3 residues: CASTAGEGSGANVLTF. As DNA, the CDR3 is TGTGCCAGTACTGCGGGGGAAGGCTCTGGGGCCAACGTCCTGACTTTC.

The chain combines TRBV4-1 with TRBJ1-3; maybe TRBD1 (6 bases). There are 18 residues in the CDR3. V dropped 4 bases and J dropped 5 bases, with 24 bases sitting between them. Germline CDR1 MGHRA, CDR2 YSYEKL. CDR3 residues: CASSRVQYRVELRNTIYF. As DNA, the CDR3 is TGCGCCAGCAGCCGAGTGCAATACAGGGTTGAGTTACGAAACACCATATATTTT.